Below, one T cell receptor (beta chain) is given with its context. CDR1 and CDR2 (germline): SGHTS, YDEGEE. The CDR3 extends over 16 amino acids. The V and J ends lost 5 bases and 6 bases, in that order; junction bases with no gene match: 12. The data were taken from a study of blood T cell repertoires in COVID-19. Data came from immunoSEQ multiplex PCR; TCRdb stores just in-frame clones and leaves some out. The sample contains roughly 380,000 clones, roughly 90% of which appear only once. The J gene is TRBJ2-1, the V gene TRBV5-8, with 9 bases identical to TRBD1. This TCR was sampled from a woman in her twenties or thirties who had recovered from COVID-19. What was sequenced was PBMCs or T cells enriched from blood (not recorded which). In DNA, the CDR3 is TGTGCCAGCAGATCAAGTTTGGGACAGGGTGTCAATGAGCAGTTCTTC. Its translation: CASRSSLGQGVNEQFF.